Sequencing of this TCR beta chain was carried out in a study of blood T cell repertoires in COVID-19. On the study more broadly: Some COVID-19 samples were acute and others convalescent; all came from the United States, Italy and Spain.

Repertoires were generated with immunoSEQ multiplex PCR, while TCRdb's copy carries only in-frame clones and drops some. This sample has 11,000 to 15,000 clones, with around 91% found just once. The CDR3 contains 15 residues. With 3 bases removed from V and 0 bases from J, the gap between germline ends came to 10 bases. CDR1 is MNHNS and CDR2 is SASEGT in the germline V gene. Input material: peripheral blood. The genes are TRBV6-1 and TRBJ2-3, with D hard to call. The source of this sequence is a human donor in a cohort sampled during active COVID-19. CDR3 loop: CASSETRISTDTQYF. The CDR3 DNA sequence: TGTGCCAGCAGTGAGACAAGGATCAGCACAGATACGCAGTATTTT.